These 21 T cell receptor beta chains originate from one sample sequenced in a study of IL-17A CD8 T cells in psoriatic arthritis synovium. Measured with immunoSEQ multiplex PCR; TCRdb has only the in-frame clones, and not every one. The repertoire holds 2,000 to 3,000 clones, with 70% to 85% as singletons. Psoriatic arthritis patients had synovial fluid drawn from joints that were actively inflamed. Sequenced: memory CD8+ T cells from synovial fluid. The subset: bulk memory CD8+ T cells (CD45RA-CD27+/- and CD45RA+CD27-). The receptors come from a human donor with psoriatic arthritis.

This clone was counted a single time. The rearrangement links TRBV21-1 to TRBJ1-3. TRBV21-1 is noted as a pseudogene. The length of the CDR3 is 15 residues. CDR3 amino acids: CASTKDGSRQTTAYF. The CDR3 DNA sequence: TGTGCCAGCACCAAGGACGGATCCCGCCAGACCACGGCGTATTTT.

The rearrangement joins TRBV9 to TRBJ1-2; maybe TRBD1 (6 bases). Trimming pared 3 bases from V and 2 bases from J, leaving 8 bases between. The CDR3 covers 13 residues. Germline CDR1 is SGDLS and CDR2 is YYNGEE. CDR3 loop: CASSAQGNYGYTF. DNA of the CDR3: TGTGCCAGCAGCGCCCAGGGGAACTATGGCTACACCTTC.

The V call is TRBV10-2, the J call TRBJ2-7, with D perhaps matching TRBD2 (5 bases). Germline V gives CDR1 WSHSY, CDR2 SAAADI. The CDR3 contains 13 residues. V shed 6 bases and J shed 0 bases, with 9 bases lying between them. The CDR3 is CASSLGSSYEQYF. DNA for the CDR3: TGCGCCAGCAGCTTAGGGAGCTCCTACGAGCAGTACTTC.

Notes on this clone: Compared with germline, one end of the junction differs, possibly owing to a read error. CDR3 amino acids: CASSLVPQETQYF. In DNA, the CDR3 is TGTGCTAGCAGCTTAGTCCCTCAAGAGACCCAGTACTTC. The chain uses TRBV7-7 and TRBJ2-5; no firm D call. Germline V CDR1 and CDR2: SSHAT, FNYEAQ (reference sequence). There are 13 residues in the CDR3.

Remarks on this clone: Other DNA sequences in the same sample also yield this CDR3. The chain has TRBV19 and TRBJ2-2; 10 nucleotides match TRBD2. Germline values: CDR1 LNHDA, CDR2 SQIVND (reference sequence). J lost 9 bases, V lost 4 bases, and 5 bases had no gene match. CDR3 length: 14 amino acids. CDR3 bases: TGTGCCAGTAGTACTAGCGGGGGTCGCCGGGAGCTGTTTTTT. It encodes CASSTSGGRRELFF.

The chain links TRBV7-2 to TRBJ2-1, with TRBD2 matching over 15 bases. The V segment lost 3 bases and the J segment 5 bases; nucleotides outside the gene matches: 8. CDR1 is SGHTA and CDR2 is FQGNSA in the germline V gene. The CDR3 length is 18 residues. CDR3: CASSFTGTSGGQDNEQFF. DNA for the CDR3: TGTGCCAGCAGCTTTACCGGGACTAGCGGGGGGCAGGACAATGAGCAGTTCTTC.

This clone has a single count. The V gene is TRBV6-4, the J gene TRBJ2-2; 8 positions match TRBD2. The CDR3 loop spans 15 amino acids. J was trimmed by 6 bases and V by 3 bases; bases with no gene match: 6. Germline V gene sequence: CDR1 MRHNA, CDR2 SNTAGT. The CDR3 spells CASSESGGDPGELFF. For the CDR3, the DNA is TGTGCCAGCAGTGAAAGCGGGGGAGACCCCGGGGAGCTGTTTTTT.

This chain joins TRBV2 and TRBJ2-7; perhaps TRBD1 as D (6 bases). The germline V and J ends were trimmed by 6 bases and 1 base, with 16 bases remaining between them. In germline, CDR1 is SNHLY, CDR2 FYNNEI. The CDR3 has 15 amino acids. CDR3 DNA sequence: TGTGCCAGCAGACGACAGGACTTACAATCCTACGAGCAGTACTTC. This codes for CASRRQDLQSYEQYF.

A few counts support this clone. This chain connects TRBV2 to TRBJ1-5; D is ambiguous. Deletions cut 3 bases from V and 2 bases from J, with 2 bases between. CDR3 length equals 12 residues. CDR1 and CDR2 from the germline V gene are SNHLY and FYNNEI. The DNA for the CDR3 is TGTGCCAGCAGTGACGGCAATCAGCCCCAGCATTTT. Its protein product is CASSDGNQPQHF.

The chain carries TRBV27 and TRBJ2-7; 7 bases align to TRBD1. Trimming cost V 4 bases and J 3 bases; bases outside gene matches: 15. This CDR3 region has 17 residues. Per germline, CDR1 MNHEY and CDR2 SMNVEV (reference sequence). The CDR3 sequence is CASSSLSTGYRGYEQYF. The DNA for the CDR3 is TGTGCCAGCAGTTCACTTAGTACGGGGTACAGGGGCTACGAGCAGTACTTC.

This chain links TRBV7-9 with TRBJ1-4, with D possibly TRBD1 on 5 matching bases. Germline V gene data show CDR1 as SEHNR and CDR2 as FQNEAQ (reference sequence). Trimming took 6 bases from V and 8 from J, leaving 10 bases between them. The length of the CDR3 is 12 residues. For the CDR3, the DNA is TGTGCCAGCAGGGGGCAAGAAGAAAAACTGTTTTTT. As protein: CASRGQEEKLFF.

In nucleotides, the CDR3 is TGTGCCAGCAGTGACGGGGGCTCTGGGGCCAACGTCCTGACTTTC. Its translation: CASSDGGSGANVLTF. This rearrangement joins TRBV6-4 to TRBJ2-6, with D perhaps assigned TRBD1 or TRBD2 (5 bases each). Trimming shortened V by 2 bases and J by 0 bases, and 5 bases separated the two germline ends. Germline values: CDR1 MRHNA, CDR2 SNTAGT. The CDR3 is 15 amino acids.

Only one count was recorded for this clone. This chain joins TRBV12-5 and TRBJ2-1, with 7 bases identical to TRBD2. Germline CDR1 and CDR2: LGHNT and FRNRAP. This CDR3 has 14 amino acids. V was clipped by 8 bases and J by 1 base; unmatched bases: 5. CDR3 sequence (DNA): TGTGCTAGTTTGGAGGGAGGGTCCTACAATGAGCAGTTCTTC. This translates into CASLEGGSYNEQFF.

This clone was observed a few times. This sequence joins TRBV6-5 and TRBJ1-2; D is perhaps TRBD1 (6 bases). Germline V lookup: CDR1 MNHEY, CDR2 SVGAGI. The V end was cut by 6 bases, the J end by 2 bases, with 13 bases between. The CDR3 is 14 amino acids. The CDR3 reads CASSLSQGNYGYTF. Written as DNA, the CDR3 is TGTGCCAGCAGCCTCTCCCAGGGGAACTATGGCTACACCTTC.

The chain couples TRBV13 to TRBJ2-4; 10 positions match TRBD2. Germline lookup yields CDR1 PRHDT and CDR2 FYEKMQ (reference sequence). V lost 5 bases to trimming and J lost 0 bases; unmatched junction nucleotides: 7. The CDR3 has 17 residues. CDR3 residues: CASSLGSGGVAKNIQYF. The CDR3 nucleotides are TGTGCCAGCAGCCTCGGCAGCGGGGGGGTAGCCAAAAACATTCAGTACTTC.

The chain is built from TRBV11-1 and TRBJ1-3; the D gene is possibly TRBD1 (6 bases). The CDR3 is 17 residues long. Germline-derived CDR1 and CDR2 are SGHAT and FQDESV (reference sequence). The V gene lost 4 bases and the J gene lost 0 bases, with 16 bases spanning the gap. The CDR3 coding sequence is TGTGCCAGCAGCTCCTACGAGGGGGACCCCTCTGGAAACACCATATATTTT. This encodes CASSSYEGDPSGNTIYF.

V and J are TRBV7-8 and TRBJ1-4; D may be TRBD1 (6 bases). V was clipped by 7 bases and J by 5 bases, with 17 bases between them. From germline, CDR1 is SGHVS and CDR2 FQNEAQ. This CDR3 is 15 amino acids long. DNA for the CDR3: TGTGCCAGCACCTCAGAACGGGGGCAAAATGAAAAACTGTTTTTT. It codes for CASTSERGQNEKLFF.

The chain couples TRBV5-1 to TRBJ1-2; D may be TRBD1 (5 bases). The CDR3 length is 14 residues. With 0 bases removed from V and 4 bases from J, the gap between germline ends came to 10 bases. In germline, CDR1 is SGHRS, CDR2 YFSETQ. The CDR3 reads CASSLEGAIYGYTF. Written as DNA, the CDR3 is TGCGCCAGCAGCTTGGAAGGGGCCATCTATGGCTACACCTTC.

The V call is TRBV9, the J call TRBJ1-1; D not certain. Germline CDR1 SGDLS, CDR2 YYNGEE. CDR3 length: 14 amino acids. Trimming stripped 0 bases from V and 0 bases from J, with 6 bases between. The CDR3: CASSVGGVNTEAFF. The CDR3 coding sequence is TGTGCCAGCAGCGTAGGCGGAGTGAACACTGAAGCTTTCTTT.

V is TRBV5-1 and J is TRBJ1-2, with TRBD1 matching 11 bases. The germline V gene has CDR1 SGHRS and CDR2 YFSETQ. The V segment lost 7 bases and the J segment 6 bases; nucleotides outside the gene matches: 8. This CDR3 spans 14 amino acids. Written as DNA, the CDR3 is TGCGCCAGCCTACCGGGACAGGGGGGAAATGGCTACACCTTC. Translated: CASLPGQGGNGYTF.

The rearrangement links TRBV5-4 to TRBJ1-6; a possible D gene is TRBD1 (6 bases). CDR3 length: 15 amino acids. Germline CDR1 SGHNT, CDR2 YYREEE (reference sequence). Trimming pared 5 bases from V and 7 bases from J, leaving 16 bases between. CDR3 coding DNA: TGTGCCAGCAGGGGTGCAGACAGGAGGAATTCACCCCTCCACTTT. Translated: CASRGADRRNSPLHF.